The entry that follows covers one T cell receptor (beta chain) sequence. This CDR3 region has 17 residues. The germline gives CDR1 SGHDT, CDR2 YYEEEE. Trimming took 1 base from V and 2 from J; bases not matched to a gene: 6. This record comes from a study of blood T cell repertoires in COVID-19. The overall study: T cells, B-cell-depleted T cells, or PBMCs supplied cDNA or gDNA.

Sequencing used immunoSEQ multiplex PCR; TCRdb keeps in-frame clones, though not all of them. The sample has some 700,000 clones, around 90% seen once; the top ten hold about 0.24%. V and J are TRBV5-6 and TRBJ1-1; TRBD1 agrees at 12 bases. Sequenced: peripheral blood. This TCR derives from a woman aged 18-29 years with acute or convalescent COVID-19. The CDR3 DNA is TGTGCCAGCAGCTTGATAGCCGGGACAGGGGGCAACACTGAAGCTTTCTTT. It specifies CASSLIAGTGGNTEAFF.